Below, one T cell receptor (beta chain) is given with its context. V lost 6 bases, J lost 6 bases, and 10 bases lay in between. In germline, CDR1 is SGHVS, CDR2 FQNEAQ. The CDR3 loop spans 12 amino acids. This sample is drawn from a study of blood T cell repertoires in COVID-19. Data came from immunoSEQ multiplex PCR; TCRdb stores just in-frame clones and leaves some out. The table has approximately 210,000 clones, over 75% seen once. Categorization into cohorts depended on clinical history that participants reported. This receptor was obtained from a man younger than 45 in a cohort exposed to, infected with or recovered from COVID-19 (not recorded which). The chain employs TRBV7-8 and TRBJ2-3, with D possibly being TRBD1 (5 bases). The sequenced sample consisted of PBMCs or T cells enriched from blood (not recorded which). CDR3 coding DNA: TGTGCCAGCAGGATAGGGGTGGATACGCAGTATTTT. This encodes CASRIGVDTQYF. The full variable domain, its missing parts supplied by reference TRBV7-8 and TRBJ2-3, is GAGVSQSPRYKVAKRGQDVALRCDPISGHVSLFWYQQALGQGPEFLTYFQNEAQLDKSGLPSDRFFAERPEGSVSTLKIQRTQQEDSAVYLCASRIGVDTQYFGPGTRLTVL.